The T cell receptor beta chain described here comes from a study of T-cell memory formation after mild COVID-19 (dated by TCRdb to the early 2020s). Background on the whole study: TCR sequence clusters from the two donors were largely donor specific. T-cell clones expanding and contracting after mild COVID-19 in a couple of donors were tracked by longitudinal TCRalpha and TCRbeta repertoire sequencing. The cohort was made up of two young adult volunteers, one female and one male, who were previously healthy.

Details on this clonotype: Its binding antigen is unknown. No per-base quality is available; no much larger clone lies one base away.

These reads were obtained on an Illumina NovaSeq 6000. TCRalpha and TCRbeta cDNA libraries were constructed by 5'RACE with constant-segment primers, with sample barcodes and unique molecular identifiers being introduced. RNA was extracted from every sample with Trizol reagent. Amplification of the libraries took two PCR steps, and the second step added a second sample barcode plus Illumina TruSeq adapters. Sequencing of libraries was performed on an Illumina NovaSeq with 2 x 150 bp paired-end reads. The authors' analysis ran thus. Demultiplexing of reads and collapsing into UMI-guided consensus sequences were performed with migec v1.2.7. With mixcr v2.1.11, UMI consensuses were aligned to TRA and TRB V and J templates and assembled into clonotypes. Expanded or contracted clonotypes were those called significant by both edgeR and NoisET, with noise models trained on biological replicates. For edgeR calls, the cutoffs were a false discovery rate-adjusted p below 0.01 and a log2 fold-change threshold of 1. As an exploratory analysis of dynamics, PCA with hierarchical clustering was applied to max-normalized trajectories of the 1000 most abundant clonotypes. Separately sequenced CD4+ and CD8+ repertoires were used to assign a CD4 or CD8 phenotype to each responding clone. Starting from the raw public reads, TCRdb applied fastp trimming at Q25, assembled clones with MiXCR and retained in-frame beta chains. CDR3 protein duplicates are merged, each entry listing the most common genes and DNA. What appears here as the V and J calls and clone size reflects TCRdb's work, not the paper's. The sample records 65,000 to 100,000 distinct CDR3 sequences, around 13% of which are singletons. The biggest ten clones account for less than 45% of the sample.

Ficoll-Paque density gradient centrifugation was used to isolate PBMCs. The study at large found these results: Balanced CD4/CD8 phenotypes were observed for clones contracting from day 15 to 85, whereas a bias towards CD4+ was observed for a second wave of clones expanding from day 15 to 37. SARS-CoV-2 specificity of the second-wave clones peaking on day 37 was not confirmed. The study covered only two mild cases, and larger cohorts including severe cases with pre-infection samples were considered necessary. Contracting CD4+ clones appeared mostly in the CM and EM memory subsets, whereas CD8+ clones were enriched in EMRA. Some responding clones were detected in pre-infection memory, suggesting pre-existing cross-reactive memory T cells joined the SARS-CoV-2 response.

According to the germline V gene, CDR1 reads MNHEY and CDR2 reads SVGEGT. V lost 6 bases and J lost 4 bases, and the count of bases not matched to a germline gene is 7. The CDR3 has 14 amino acids, counting the end cysteine and phenylalanine. The entry retains the CDR3 DNA only, 42 bases that are in frame from base 1. The origin of this receptor is a man aged 18 to 30 who had mild COVID-19 (a few samples of this study predate the infection). The sample titles of this study are shuffled in the database, so cell type and time point are left out; the donor was told from shared clones. The V gene is TRBV6-2 or TRBV6-3 and the J gene is TRBJ2-7; 9 bases in between match TRBD1. Material for sequencing was PBMCs or a T cell subset sorted from them (not recorded which). The nucleotides are TGTGCCAGCAGAACCGGGACAGGGATGTACGAGCAGTACTTC. Translated, this is CASRTGTGMYEQYF.